The source of this TCR beta chain is a study of T cell repertoires in cytomegalovirus infection. About the study: Selected CMV epitopes included recently identified HLA-C-restricted ones as well as well-studied HLA-B-restricted ones. Matching HLA type and CMV infection were both indicated by public TCR beta signatures.

From the reads, TCRdb called clonotypes with MiXCR, one entry per CDR3 protein. The table records 20,000 to 30,000 distinct CDR3 sequences, approximately 22% of them present only once. Study-wide results and caveats: The study found HLA-C-restricted CMV-specific TCR beta clonotypes dominating the ex vivo response. CMV carriers with the relevant HLA were identified by cumulative public TCR beta family frequency.

Concerning this clonotype itself: Its antigen is not known.

Per the germline V gene, CDR1 is MNHNY and CDR2 is SVGAGI (reference sequence). The V end lost 2 bases, the J end lost 2 bases, and 17 bases lay between the germline ends. The CDR3 spans 17 residues. The sequences come from CD8+ T cells from cultured PBMCs, collected from culture after CMV antigen stimulation. The sequence was collected from a human donor in good health (CMV status not recorded). Some clones in this sample may be carry-over from other donors' samples. J is TRBJ2-3 and V is TRBV6-6; D unresolved. CDR3 loop: CASSYVPGPQHTDTQYF. The CDR3 bases are TGTGCCAGCAGTTACGTCCCCGGGCCTCAGCACACAGATACGCAGTATTTT.